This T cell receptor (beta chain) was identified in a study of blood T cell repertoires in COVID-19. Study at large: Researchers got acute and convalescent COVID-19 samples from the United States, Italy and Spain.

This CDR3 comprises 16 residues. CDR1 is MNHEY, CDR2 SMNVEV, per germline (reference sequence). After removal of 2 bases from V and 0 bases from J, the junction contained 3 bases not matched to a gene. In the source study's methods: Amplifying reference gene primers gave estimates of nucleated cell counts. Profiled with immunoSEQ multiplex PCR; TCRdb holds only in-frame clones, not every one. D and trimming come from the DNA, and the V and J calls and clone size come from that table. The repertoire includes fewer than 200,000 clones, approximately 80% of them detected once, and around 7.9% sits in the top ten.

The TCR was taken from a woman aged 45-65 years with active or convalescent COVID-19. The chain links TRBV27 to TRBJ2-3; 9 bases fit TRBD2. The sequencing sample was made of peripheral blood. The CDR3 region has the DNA TGTGCCAGCAGTTTACTAGCGGGGACTAGCACAGATACGCAGTATTTT. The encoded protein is CASSLLAGTSTDTQYF.